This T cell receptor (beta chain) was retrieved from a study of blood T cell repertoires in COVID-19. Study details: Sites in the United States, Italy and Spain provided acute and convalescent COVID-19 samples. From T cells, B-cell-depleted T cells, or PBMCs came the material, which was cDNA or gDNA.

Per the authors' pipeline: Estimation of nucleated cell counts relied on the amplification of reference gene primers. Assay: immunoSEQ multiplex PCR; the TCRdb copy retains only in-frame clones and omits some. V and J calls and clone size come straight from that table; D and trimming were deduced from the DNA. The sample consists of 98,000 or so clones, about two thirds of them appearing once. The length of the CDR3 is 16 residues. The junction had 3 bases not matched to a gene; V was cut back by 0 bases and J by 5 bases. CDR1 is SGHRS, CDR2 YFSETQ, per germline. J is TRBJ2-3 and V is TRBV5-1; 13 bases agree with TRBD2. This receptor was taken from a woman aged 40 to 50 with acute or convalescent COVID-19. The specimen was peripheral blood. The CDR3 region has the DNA TGCGCCAGCAGCTTGGACACTAGCGGGGGGGGAGATACGCAGTATTTT. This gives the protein CASSLDTSGGGDTQYF.